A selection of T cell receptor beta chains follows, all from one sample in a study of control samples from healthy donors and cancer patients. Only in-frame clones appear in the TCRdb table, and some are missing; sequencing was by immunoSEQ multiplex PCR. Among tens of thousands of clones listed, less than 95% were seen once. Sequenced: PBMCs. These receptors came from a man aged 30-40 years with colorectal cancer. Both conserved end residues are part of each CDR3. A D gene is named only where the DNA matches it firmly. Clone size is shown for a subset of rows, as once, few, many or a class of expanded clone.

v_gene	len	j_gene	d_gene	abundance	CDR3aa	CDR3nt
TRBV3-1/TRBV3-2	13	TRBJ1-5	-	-	CASSQDWDQPQHF	TGTGCCAGCAGCCAAGATTGGGATCAGCCCCAGCATTTT
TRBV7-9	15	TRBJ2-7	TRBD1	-	CASSLYGQGLYEQYF	TGTGCCAGCAGCTTATATGGACAGGGGCTCTACGAGCAGTACTTC
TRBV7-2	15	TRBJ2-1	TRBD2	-	CASSPQRGDYNEQFF	TGTGCCAGCAGCCCCCAGCGGGGGGATTACAATGAGCAGTTCTTC
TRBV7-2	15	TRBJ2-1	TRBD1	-	CASSLDRGAHNEQFF	TGTGCCAGCAGCTTAGACAGGGGAGCCCACAATGAGCAGTTCTTC
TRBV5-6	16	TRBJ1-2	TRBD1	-	CASSSETGFFDYGYTF	TGTGCCAGCAGCTCCGAGACAGGGTTCTTTGACTATGGCTACACCTTC
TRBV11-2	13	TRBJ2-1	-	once	CASSFNSYNEQFF	TGTGCCAGCAGCTTTAACAGTTACAATGAGCAGTTCTTC
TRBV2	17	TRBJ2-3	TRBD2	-	CASNEASGGSSTDTQYF	TGTGCCAGCAATGAAGCTAGCGGGGGGTCTAGCACAGATACGCAGTATTTT
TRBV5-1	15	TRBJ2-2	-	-	CASSYEGTNTGELFF	TGCGCCAGCAGCTATGAGGGAACAAACACCGGGGAGCTGTTTTTT
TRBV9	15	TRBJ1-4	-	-	CASSVSQGWGEKLFF	TGTGCCAGCAGCGTATCTCAGGGTTGGGGTGAAAAACTGTTTTTT
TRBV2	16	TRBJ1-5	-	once	CASTAGAEIYNQPQHF	TGTGCCAGCACAGCAGGGGCCGAAATCTACAATCAGCCCCAGCATTTT
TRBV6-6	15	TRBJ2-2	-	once	CASSYSGPNTGELFF	TGTGCCAGCAGTTACTCCGGACCGAACACCGGGGAGCTGTTTTTT
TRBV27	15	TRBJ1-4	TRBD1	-	CASSFFRGTNEKLFF	TGTGCCAGCAGTTTCTTCAGGGGGACTAATGAAAAACTGTTTTTT
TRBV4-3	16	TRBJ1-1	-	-	CASSHSPRNYGNEAFF	TGCGCCAGCAGCCATTCCCCCAGGAATTATGGCAATGAAGCTTTCTTT
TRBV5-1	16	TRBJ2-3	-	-	CASSLDGPGGTDTQYF	TGCGCCAGCAGCTTGGACGGGCCGGGGGGCACAGATACGCAGTATTTT
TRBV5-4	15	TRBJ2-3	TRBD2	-	CASRFSGGATDTQYF	TGTGCCAGCAGATTTAGCGGGGGGGCCACAGATACGCAGTATTTT
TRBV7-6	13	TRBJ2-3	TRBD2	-	CASSLGGADTQYF	TGTGCCAGCAGCTTGGGGGGGGCAGATACGCAGTATTTT
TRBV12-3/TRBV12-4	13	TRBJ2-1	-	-	CASSLDGYNEQFF	TGTGCCAGCAGTTTAGATGGGTACAATGAGCAGTTCTTC
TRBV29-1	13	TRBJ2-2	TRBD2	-	CATSGGGFGELFF	TGCGCAACTAGCGGGGGCGGGTTCGGGGAGCTGTTTTTT
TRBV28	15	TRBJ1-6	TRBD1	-	CASSQPGTDNSPLHF	TGTGCCAGCAGTCAACCCGGGACAGATAATTCACCCCTCCACTTT
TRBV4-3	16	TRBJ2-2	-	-	CASSQDSGGGTGELFF	TGCGCCAGCAGCCAAGATTCAGGAGGAGGCACCGGGGAGCTGTTTTTT
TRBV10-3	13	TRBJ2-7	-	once	CAISEGQSYEQYF	TGTGCCATCAGTGAGGGGCAGTCTTACGAGCAGTACTTC
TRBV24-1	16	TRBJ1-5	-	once	CATSEAQGLGNQPQHF	TGTGCCACCAGTGAAGCACAGGGTCTGGGCAATCAGCCCCAGCATTTT
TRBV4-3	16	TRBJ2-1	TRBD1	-	CASSQDLRGRYNEQFF	TGCGCCAGCAGCCAAGATCTAAGGGGGCGCTACAATGAGCAGTTCTTC
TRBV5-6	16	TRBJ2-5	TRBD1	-	CASSPKTQGAGETQYF	TGTGCCAGCAGCCCCAAGACCCAGGGGGCCGGGGAGACCCAGTACTTC
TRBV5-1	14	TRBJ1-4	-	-	CASSLEARGEKLFF	TGCGCCAGCAGCTTGGAAGCTCGCGGTGAAAAACTGTTTTTT
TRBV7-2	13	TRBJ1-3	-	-	CASSLNRGDTIYF	TGTGCCAGCAGCTTAAATCGAGGGGACACCATATATTTT
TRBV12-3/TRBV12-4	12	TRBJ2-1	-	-	CASSLRRTHQFF	TGTGCCAGCAGTTTAAGGAGGACACATCAGTTCTTC
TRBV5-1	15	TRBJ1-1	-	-	CASSLGQSRNTEAFF	TGCGCCAGCAGCTTGGGTCAGAGCAGGAACACTGAAGCTTTCTTT
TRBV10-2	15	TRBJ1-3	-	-	CASSELGISGNTIYF	TGCGCCAGCAGTGAGTTGGGTATCTCTGGAAACACCATATATTTT
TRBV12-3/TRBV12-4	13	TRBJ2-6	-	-	CASRTSGANVLTF	TGTGCCAGCAGGACATCGGGGGCCAACGTCCTGACTTTC
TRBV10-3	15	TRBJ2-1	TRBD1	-	CAISSGTGFYNEQFF	TGTGCCATCAGTTCCGGGACAGGCTTTTACAATGAGCAGTTCTTC
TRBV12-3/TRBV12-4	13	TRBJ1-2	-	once	CASREGGLYGYTF	TGTGCCAGCAGAGAGGGGGGTCTATATGGCTACACCTTC
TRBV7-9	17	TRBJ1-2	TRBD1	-	CASSYTNYDRAEAGYTF	TGTGCCAGCAGTTATACTAATTATGACAGGGCTGAAGCTGGCTACACCTTC
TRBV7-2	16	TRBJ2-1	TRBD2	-	CASSLVRAGDYNEQFF	TGTGCCAGCAGCTTAGTACGAGCGGGGGATTACAATGAGCAGTTCTTC
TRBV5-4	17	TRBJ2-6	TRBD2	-	CASSAVAGGSGANVLTF	TGTGCCAGCAGCGCCGTAGCGGGGGGGTCTGGGGCCAACGTCCTGACTTTC
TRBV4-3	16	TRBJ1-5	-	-	CASSQVYPGSNQPQHF	TGCGCCAGCAGCCAAGTTTACCCCGGGAGCAATCAGCCCCAGCATTTT
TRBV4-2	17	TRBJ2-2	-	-	CASSQSFTASNTGELFF	TGTGCCAGCAGCCAAAGTTTTACGGCTTCGAACACCGGGGAGCTGTTTTTT
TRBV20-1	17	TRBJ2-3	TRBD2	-	CSASFGTGGVSTDTQYF	TGCAGTGCTAGTTTCGGTACGGGGGGGGTAAGCACAGATACGCAGTATTTT
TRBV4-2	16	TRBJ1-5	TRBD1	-	CASSPNPGTGVQPQHF	TGTGCCAGCAGCCCCAACCCCGGGACAGGGGTTCAGCCCCAGCATTTT
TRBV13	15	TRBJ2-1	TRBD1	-	CASSFWGQGGNEQFF	TGTGCCAGCAGCTTTTGGGGACAGGGCGGCAATGAGCAGTTCTTC
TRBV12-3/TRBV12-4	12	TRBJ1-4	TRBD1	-	CASSSQGVKLFF	TGTGCCAGCAGTTCTCAGGGGGTAAAACTGTTTTTT